A single sample gave rise to the 5 T cell receptor beta chains below, sequenced in a study of blood T cell repertoires in COVID-19 (dated by TCRdb to 2019 to 2021). The library came from the immunoSEQ multiplex PCR assay. The table was pulled from immuneACCESS by TCRdb, which kept in-frame rearrangements only. Such tables lose some clones; where checked, under half of the loss comes from unresolved V genes, and the rest has no known cause. The sample table contains a few hundred thousand clones; only one count was recorded for about 90% of them. The ten biggest clones cover around 1.4% of the sample. Material: peripheral blood. These receptors were taken from a man of 80 years or more with acute or convalescent COVID-19.

This chain links TRBV3-1 (or the pseudogene TRBV3-2) with TRBJ2-5; D gene unclear. The ends were cut back, 1 base at V and 3 bases at J, with 12 bases in the middle. The germline CDR1 and CDR2 sequences are LGHDT and YNNKEL (reference sequence). There are 15 residues in the CDR3. CDR3 in DNA: TGTGCCAGCAGCCAAGGGAGAAAGCCCGAAGAGACCCAGTACTTC. Amino acids: CASSQGRKPEETQYF.

The chain couples TRBV7-2 to TRBJ2-2; 11 positions match TRBD2. Trimming took 1 base from V and 5 from J; bases not matched to a gene: 6. The CDR3 sequence is 17 residues long. In germline, CDR1 is SGHTA, CDR2 FQGNSA. The CDR3 nucleotides read TGTGCCAGCAGCTTAGAACTAGCGGGAGTGTATACCGGGGAGCTGTTTTTT. Translated, it gives CASSLELAGVYTGELFF.

The chain has TRBV2 and TRBJ2-1; TRBD2 aligns across 9 bases. J gave up 5 bases and V 2 bases, and 4 bases lay outside the gene matches. Germline CDR1 SNHLY, CDR2 FYNNEI. The CDR3 loop spans 15 amino acids. In nucleotides, the CDR3 is TGTGCCAGCAGTGAATCTAGCGGGATAAACAATGAGCAGTTCTTC. Translation: CASSESSGINNEQFF.

Here the CDR3 DNA reads TGTGCTAGTGGTTTGATCAACACAGGGACAGATACGCAGTATTTT. It translates to CASGLINTGTDTQYF. The V call is TRBV12-5, the J call TRBJ2-3, with D maybe TRBD1 (6 bases). Trimming pared 2 bases from V and 3 bases from J, leaving 12 bases between. The CDR3 consists of 15 residues. Germline-derived CDR1 and CDR2 are LGHNT and FRNRAP.

Worth noting for this clone: The sample has other DNA sequences that encode this CDR3 too. The J gene is TRBJ1-1, the V gene TRBV19, with a possible D match to TRBD1 (6 bases). Trimming cost V 3 bases and J 2 bases, with 10 bases left between them. CDR1 is LNHDA and CDR2 is SQIVND in the germline V gene (reference sequence). CDR3 length equals 14 residues. CDR3 DNA: TGTGCCAGTAGTATTCGAGGGACAAACACTGAAGCTTTCTTT. It translates to CASSIRGTNTEAFF.